At least ten counts were recorded for the clone carrying this T cell receptor (beta chain). Its antigen is still unknown. The data originate from a study of regulatory T cells in long-lasting Graves disease. Study-wide results and caveats: The study found persistent patients shared more public clonotypes (approximately 2,700) than new patients (roughly 880).

With 1 base clipped from V and 7 bases from J, the junction kept 12 bases outside the gene matches. Germline values: CDR1 SGHVS, CDR2 FQNEAQ. The CDR3 is 17 residues long. Indicated time point: newly diagnosed GD, antithyroid drugs for less than 3 months. Following extraction of RNA from PBMCs, that RNA was used to make the TCR library. Arm-PCR of CDR3 regions and iRepertoire HTBI primers were the basis on which TCR beta libraries were built. TCRdb reprocessed the multiplex PCR reads with MiXCR, giving one entry per CDR3 protein. The repertoire consists of about 400,000 distinct CDR3 sequences, with around 16% occurring once and the leading ten covering 20%. The same sample was also used in a study of T cells in Graves' hyperthyroidism and ophthalmopathy.

The TCR sequence derives from a woman aged 18-29 years with Graves disease. V usage is TRBV7-8 and J usage is TRBJ2-5; 10 positions match TRBD2. The sequencing used peripheral blood mononuclear cells (PBMCs), collected at new diagnosis, from a patient treated with antithyroid drugs. For the CDR3, the DNA is TGTGCCAGCAGCTTAGGGACTAGCGGACCTTCAAGGGGGACCCAGTACTTC. Translating gives CASSLGTSGPSRGTQYF.